The text below deals with one T cell receptor (beta chain). This entry comes from a study of blood T cell repertoires in COVID-19. Whole-study context: Sample material is recorded as cDNA or gDNA derived from T cells, B-cell-depleted T cells, or PBMCs.

Germline loops: CDR1 WNHNN, CDR2 SYGVQD (reference sequence). This CDR3 has 17 amino acids. V shed 5 bases, J shed 12 bases, and the junction held 22 bases outside the gene matches. Only in-frame clones appear in the TCRdb table, and some are missing; sequencing was by immunoSEQ multiplex PCR. The table includes 130,000 to 150,000 clones, around 85% detected once. V gene TRBV10-1 combines with J gene TRBJ2-1; 7 bases map to TRBD1. The material sequenced was peripheral blood. The TCR comes from a woman older than 75 with acute or convalescent COVID-19. CDR3 amino acids: CASSLITLHWTGPGQFF. For the CDR3, the DNA is TGCGCCAGCAGTCTCATAACACTCCATTGGACAGGTCCGGGGCAGTTCTTC.